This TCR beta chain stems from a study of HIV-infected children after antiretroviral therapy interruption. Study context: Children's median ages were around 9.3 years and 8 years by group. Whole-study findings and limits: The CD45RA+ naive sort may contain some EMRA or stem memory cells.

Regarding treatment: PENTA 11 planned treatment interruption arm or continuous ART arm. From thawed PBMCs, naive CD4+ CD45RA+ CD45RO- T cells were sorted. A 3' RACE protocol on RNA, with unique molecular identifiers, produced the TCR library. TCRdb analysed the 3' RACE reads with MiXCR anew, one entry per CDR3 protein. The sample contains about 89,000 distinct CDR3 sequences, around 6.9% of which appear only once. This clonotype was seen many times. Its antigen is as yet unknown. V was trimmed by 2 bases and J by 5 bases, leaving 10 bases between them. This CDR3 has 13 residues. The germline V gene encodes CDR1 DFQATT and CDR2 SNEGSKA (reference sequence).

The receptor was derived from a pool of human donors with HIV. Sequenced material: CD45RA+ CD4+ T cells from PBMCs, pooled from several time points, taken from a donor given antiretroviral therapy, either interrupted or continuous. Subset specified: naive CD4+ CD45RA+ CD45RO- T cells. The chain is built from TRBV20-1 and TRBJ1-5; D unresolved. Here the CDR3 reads CSARPSVDQPQHF. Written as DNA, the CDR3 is TGCAGTGCTAGACCCTCAGTGGATCAGCCCCAGCATTTT.